This record covers a single T cell receptor (beta chain). What it binds is unknown. This specimen comes from a study of pediatric ulcerative colitis. The V end lost 0 bases, the J end lost 3 bases, and 12 bases lay between the germline ends. This CDR3 region has 15 residues. The germline V gene encodes CDR1 MNHEY and CDR2 SMNVEV (reference sequence). TCRdb's copy holds only in-frame clones and misses some; the assay was immunoSEQ multiplex PCR. The sample lists tens of thousands of clones; around 85% were seen once. Overall study findings and caveats: Clonal expansions reduced rectal repertoire diversity in acute severe colitis.

The sequence came from a boy aged 5-17 years with severe ulcerative colitis. J is TRBJ2-7 and V is TRBV27; perhaps TRBD1 as D (6 bases). The specimen was blood. CDR3 sequence: CASSLSWGPNYEQYF. CDR3 DNA: TGTGCCAGCAGTTTATCTTGGGGGCCTAACTACGAGCAGTACTTC.